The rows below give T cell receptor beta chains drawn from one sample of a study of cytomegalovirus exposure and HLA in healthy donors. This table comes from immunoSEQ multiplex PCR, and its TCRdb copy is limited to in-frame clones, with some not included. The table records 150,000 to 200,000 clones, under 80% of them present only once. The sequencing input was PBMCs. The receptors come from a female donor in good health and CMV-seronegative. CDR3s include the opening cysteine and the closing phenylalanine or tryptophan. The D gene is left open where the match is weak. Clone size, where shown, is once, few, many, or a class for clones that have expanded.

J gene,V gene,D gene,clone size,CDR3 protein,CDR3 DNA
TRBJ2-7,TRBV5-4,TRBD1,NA,CASSLGQGGSYEQYF,TGTGCCAGCAGCTTGGGACAGGGGGGCTCCTACGAGCAGTACTTC
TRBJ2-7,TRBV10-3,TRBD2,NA,CAISVGTSGRARGEQYF,TGTGCCATCAGTGTAGGGACTAGCGGGAGGGCCAGGGGGGAGCAGTACTTC
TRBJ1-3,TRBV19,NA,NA,CASSYDRASGNTIYF,TGTGCCAGTAGTTATGACAGAGCCTCCGGAAACACCATATATTTT
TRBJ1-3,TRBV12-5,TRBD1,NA,CASGAGTGAGNTIYF,TGTGCTAGTGGGGCCGGGACAGGAGCTGGAAACACCATATATTTT
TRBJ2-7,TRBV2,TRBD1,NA,CASTTQGQGAFEQYF,TGTGCCAGCACGACGCAGGGGCAGGGGGCATTCGAGCAGTACTTC
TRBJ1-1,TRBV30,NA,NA,CAWSVQTGQNTEAFF,TGTGCCTGGAGTGTCCAGACAGGTCAGAACACTGAAGCTTTCTTT
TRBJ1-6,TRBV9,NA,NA,CASSGGGSPLHF,TGTGCCAGCAGCGGAGGGGGATCACCCCTCCACTTT
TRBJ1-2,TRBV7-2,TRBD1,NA,CASSSQGARGYTF,TGTGCCAGCAGCTCCCAGGGGGCTCGTGGCTACACCTTC
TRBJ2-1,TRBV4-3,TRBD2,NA,CASSQDGASGPYNEQFF,TGCGCCAGCAGCCAAGATGGGGCTAGCGGACCCTACAATGAGCAGTTCTTC
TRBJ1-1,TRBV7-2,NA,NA,CASSPTPTNTEAFF,TGTGCCAGCAGCCCGACTCCGACTAACACTGAAGCTTTCTTT
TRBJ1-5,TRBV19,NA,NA,CASSLFTGRQPQHF,TGTGCCAGTAGTTTGTTTACAGGGCGACAGCCCCAGCATTTT
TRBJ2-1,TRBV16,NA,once,CASSHGGNEQFF,TGTGCCAGCAGCCACGGTGGCAATGAGCAGTTCTTC
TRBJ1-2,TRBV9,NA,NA,CASSVVSGNSGYTF,TGTGCCAGCAGCGTAGTTTCAGGGAACTCTGGCTACACCTTC
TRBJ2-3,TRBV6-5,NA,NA,CASSSTDTQYF,TGTGCCAGCTCTAGCACAGATACGCAGTATTTT
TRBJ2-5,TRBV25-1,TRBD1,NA,CASRTDRGPQETQYF,TGTGCCAGCAGAACGGACAGGGGGCCTCAAGAGACCCAGTACTTC